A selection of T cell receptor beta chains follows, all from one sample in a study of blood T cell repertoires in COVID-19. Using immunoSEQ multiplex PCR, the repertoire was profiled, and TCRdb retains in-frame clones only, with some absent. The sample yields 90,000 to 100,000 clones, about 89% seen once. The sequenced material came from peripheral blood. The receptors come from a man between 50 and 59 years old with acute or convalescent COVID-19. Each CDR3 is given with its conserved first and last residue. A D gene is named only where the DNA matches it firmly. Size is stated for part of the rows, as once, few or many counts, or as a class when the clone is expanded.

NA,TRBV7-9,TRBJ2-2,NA,CASSLGQAYGELFF,TGTGCCAGCAGCTTAGGGCAGGCGTACGGGGAGCTGTTTTTT
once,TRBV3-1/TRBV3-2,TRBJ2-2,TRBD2,CASDRGGLAGAGELFF,TGTGCCAGCGACCGAGGGGGACTAGCGGGAGCCGGGGAGCTGTTTTTT
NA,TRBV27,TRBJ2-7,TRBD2,CASNKVGLASYEQYF,TGTGCCAGCAATAAAGTGGGACTAGCCTCTTACGAGCAGTACTTC
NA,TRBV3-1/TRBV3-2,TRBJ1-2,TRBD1,CASSHGGGAVLGYGYTF,TGTGCCAGCAGCCATGGAGGGGGCGCGGTATTAGGGTATGGCTACACCTTC
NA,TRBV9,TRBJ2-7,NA,CASSPRPPFGGNYEQYF,TGTGCCAGCAGCCCTAGGCCCCCTTTCGGAGGGAATTACGAGCAGTACTTC
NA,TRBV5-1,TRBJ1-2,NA,CASSLGVSGYTF,TGCGCCAGCAGCTTGGGTGTCTCCGGCTACACCTTC
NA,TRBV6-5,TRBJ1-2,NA,CASSHSRGSSHGYTF,TGTGCCAGCAGCCACAGCAGGGGTTCGAGTCATGGCTACACCTTC
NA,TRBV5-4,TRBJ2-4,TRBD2,CASSLASGGRGAKNIQYF,TGTGCCAGCAGCTTGGCCTCTGGCGGGAGGGGGGCCAAAAACATTCAGTACTTC
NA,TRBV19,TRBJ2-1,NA,CASSIRGEQFF,TGTGCCAGTAGTATAAGGGGGGAGCAGTTCTTC
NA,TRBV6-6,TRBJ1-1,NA,CASSYTYRVGAFF,TGTGCCAGCAGTTACACCTACAGGGTGGGAGCTTTCTTT